This TCR beta chain was recovered during a study of neoadjuvant nivolumab and ipilimumab in lung cancer. Study overall: The combination arm added day-1 ipilimumab 1 mg/kg to nivolumab 3 mg/kg on days 1, 15, 29.

The CDR3 extends over 14 amino acids. V lost 2 bases and J lost 6, with 11 bases in between. Germline V gene data show CDR1 as SGDLS and CDR2 as YYNGEE. Study-wide results and caveats: From pretherapy to surgery, tumor richness and clonality rose with dual therapy. Resected tumors had greater TCR richness and clonality than uninvolved lung.

The protocol was immunoSEQ multiplex PCR, while the TCRdb copy is restricted to in-frame clones and leaves out a portion. The data hold approximately 40,000 clones, with about 88% observed a single time. Note on this clone: Its target is not known.

This sample comprised peripheral blood, obtained before neoadjuvant nivolumab, alone or with ipilimumab. The rearrangement links TRBV9 to TRBJ2-2; tentatively, D is TRBD2 (5 bases). This receptor was taken from an adult with non-small cell lung cancer. The CDR3 coding sequence is TGTGCCAGCAGCGTCCTAACTAGTCCCGGGGAGCTGTTTTTT. It yields the protein CASSVLTSPGELFF.